This T cell receptor (beta chain) was sequenced for a study of cytomegalovirus exposure and HLA in healthy donors. Whole-study findings and limits: The authors listed 150 to 200 TCR beta chains as cytomegalovirus-associated.

About this clone itself: Its antigen is as yet unknown.

Libraries were prepared by immunoSEQ multiplex PCR; TCRdb keeps only in-frame clonotypes and omits some of them. The sample has more than 250,000 clones; roughly 90% are singletons. Trimming at V came to 5 bases and at J to 4 bases, leaving 10 bases not matched to a gene. This CDR3 spans 15 amino acids. In germline, CDR1 is MDHEN, CDR2 SYDVKM. The sequence was obtained from a woman aged 25 to 45 in good health and CMV-seropositive. Material: PBMCs. This chain links TRBV28 with TRBJ1-2, with 7 bases lining up with TRBD1. In nucleotides, the CDR3 is TGTGCCAGCAGTCCGGGGACAGACGGACCCTATGGCTACACCTTC. Protein sequence: CASSPGTDGPYGYTF.